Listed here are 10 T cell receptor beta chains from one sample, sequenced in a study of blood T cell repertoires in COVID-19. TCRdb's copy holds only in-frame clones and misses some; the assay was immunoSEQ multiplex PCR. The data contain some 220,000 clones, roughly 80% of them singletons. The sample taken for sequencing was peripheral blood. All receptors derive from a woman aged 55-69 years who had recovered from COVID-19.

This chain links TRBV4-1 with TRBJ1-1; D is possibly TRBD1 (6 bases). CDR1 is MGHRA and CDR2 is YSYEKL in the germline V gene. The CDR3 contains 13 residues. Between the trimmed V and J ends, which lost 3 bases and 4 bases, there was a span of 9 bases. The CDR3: CASSQAGATEAFF. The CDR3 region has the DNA TGCGCCAGCAGCCAGGCGGGGGCCACTGAAGCTTTCTTT.

The CDR3 coding sequence is TGTGCAAGTCGCTTAAAAAAACCGGGGGACAGGGGGCGCAGGACCTACAATGAGCAGTTCTTC. This encodes CASRLKKPGDRGRRTYNEQFF. V usage is TRBV12-2 and J usage is TRBJ2-1; the D segment call TRBD1 is taken from the table without a DNA check. TRBV12-2 has pseudogene status. CDR3 length: 21 residues.

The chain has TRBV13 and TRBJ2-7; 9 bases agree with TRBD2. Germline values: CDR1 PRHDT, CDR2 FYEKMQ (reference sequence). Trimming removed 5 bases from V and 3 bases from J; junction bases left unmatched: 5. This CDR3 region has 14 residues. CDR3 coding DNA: TGTGCCAGCAGCAAGCGGGGGGTGATCTACGAGCAGTACTTC. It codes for CASSKRGVIYEQYF.

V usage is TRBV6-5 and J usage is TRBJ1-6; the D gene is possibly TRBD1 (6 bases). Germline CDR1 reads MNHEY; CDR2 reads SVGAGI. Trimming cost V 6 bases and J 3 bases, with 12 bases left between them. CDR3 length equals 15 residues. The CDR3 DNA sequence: TGTGCCAGCAGGACAGACAGGAACTATAATTCACCCCTCCACTTT. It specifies CASRTDRNYNSPLHF.

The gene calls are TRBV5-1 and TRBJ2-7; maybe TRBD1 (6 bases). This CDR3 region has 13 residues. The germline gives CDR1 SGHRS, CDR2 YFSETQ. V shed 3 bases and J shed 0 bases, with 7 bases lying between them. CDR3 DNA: TGCGCCAGCAGCTCGGACAGCTCCTACGAGCAGTACTTC. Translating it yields CASSSDSSYEQYF.

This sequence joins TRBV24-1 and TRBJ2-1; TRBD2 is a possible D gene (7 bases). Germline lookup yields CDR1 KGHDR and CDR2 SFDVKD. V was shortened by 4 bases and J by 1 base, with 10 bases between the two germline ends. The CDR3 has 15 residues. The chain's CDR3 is CATSEGGQSYNEQFF. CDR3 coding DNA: TGTGCCACCAGTGAGGGGGGGCAATCCTACAATGAGCAGTTCTTC.

The CDR3 DNA sequence: TGTGCCAGCAGCCAAGTTTATTCCAAAAACATTCAGTACTTC. Translating it yields CASSQVYSKNIQYF. J is TRBJ2-4 and V is TRBV3-1 (or the pseudogene TRBV3-2), with D unclear. Per the germline V gene, CDR1 is LGHDT and CDR2 is YNNKEL (reference sequence). The V end lost 1 base, the J end lost 2 bases, and 6 bases lay between the germline ends. This CDR3 contains 14 residues.

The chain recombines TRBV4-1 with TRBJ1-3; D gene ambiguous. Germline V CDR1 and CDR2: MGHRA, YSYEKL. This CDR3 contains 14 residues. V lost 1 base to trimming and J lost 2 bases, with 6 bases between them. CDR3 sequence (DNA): TGCGCCAGCAGCCAAGTACAAACTGGAAACACCATATATTTT. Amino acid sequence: CASSQVQTGNTIYF.

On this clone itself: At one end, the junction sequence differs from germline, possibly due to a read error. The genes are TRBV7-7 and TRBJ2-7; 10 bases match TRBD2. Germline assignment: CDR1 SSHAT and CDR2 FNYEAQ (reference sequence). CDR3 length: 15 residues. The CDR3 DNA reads TGTGCTAGCAGCTTAGAAAGCGGGGGGGCGTACGAGCAGTACTTC. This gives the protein CASSLESGGAYEQYF.

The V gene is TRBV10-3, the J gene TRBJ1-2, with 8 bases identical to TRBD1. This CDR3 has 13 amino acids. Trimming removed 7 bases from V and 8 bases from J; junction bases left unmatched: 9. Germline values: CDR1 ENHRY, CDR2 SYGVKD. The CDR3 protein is CAITSQQGDGYTF. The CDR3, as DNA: TGTGCCATCACCTCCCAACAGGGGGACGGCTACACCTTC.